These 28 T cell receptor beta chains came from one sample sequenced in a study of T cells in Graves' hyperthyroidism and ophthalmopathy. TCR beta CDR3 region amplification was performed from RNA transcripts. An initial round of RT-PCR targeting the TCR CDR3 relied on the HTBI primer set. Via MiXCR, TCRdb re-called the multiplex PCR reads, giving one row per CDR3 protein. The repertoire consists of roughly 740,000 distinct CDR3 sequences, with 16% occurring once and the leading ten covering approximately 8.4%. The sequenced sample consisted of blood. The origin of the receptors is a man younger than 35 with Graves' hyperthyroidism.

This clonotype occurred a few times. The gene calls are TRBV20-1 and TRBJ2-7; D remains ambiguous. The CDR3 loop spans 14 amino acids. Per germline, CDR1 DFQATT and CDR2 SNEGSKA (reference sequence). V was pared by 2 bases and J by 1 base, with 12 bases between. CDR3: CSARPGKQSYEQYF. CDR3 DNA: TGCAGTGCTAGACCGGGCAAACAGTCCTACGAGCAGTACTTC.

The rearrangement uses TRBV12-5 and TRBJ2-2; D is unclear. Germline lookup yields CDR1 LGHNT and CDR2 FRNRAP. V dropped 5 bases and J dropped 8 bases, with 6 bases sitting between them. The CDR3 length is 11 residues. CDR3 in amino acids: CASGPRGELFF. The CDR3, as DNA: TGTGCTAGTGGTCCCCGTGGGGAGCTGTTTTTT.

This rearrangement joins TRBV6-2 or TRBV6-3 to TRBJ2-1, with TRBD2 matching 7 bases. Germline CDR1 reads MNHEY; CDR2 reads SVGEGT. The ends lost 4 bases at V and 8 bases at J; junction bases unmatched: 14. CDR3 length equals 16 residues. CDR3 coding DNA: TGTGCCAGCAGTTCCCCTCGTAGCGGGTGGAACCATGAGCAGTTCTTC. This encodes CASSSPRSGWNHEQFF.

The table lists this clonotype with many counts. The chain combines TRBV28 with TRBJ2-1; 7 bases map to TRBD1. Germline CDR1 and CDR2: MDHEN and SYDVKM. Losses at the gene ends were 0 bases for V and 5 bases for J; bases not matched to a gene: 1. The CDR3 contains 14 residues. The CDR3, as DNA: TGTGCCAGCAGTTTATGGGGGACAGACAATGAGCAGTTCTTC. As protein: CASSLWGTDNEQFF. The variable domain in full, completed from reference TRBV28 and TRBJ2-1, reads DVKVTQSSRYLVKRTGEKVFLECVQDMDHENMFWYRQDPGLGLRLIYFSYDVKMKEKGDIPEGYSVSREKKERFSLILESASTNQTSMYLCASSLWGTDNEQFFGPGTRLTVL.

V and J are TRBV20-1 and TRBJ1-2, with TRBD1 identical over 11 bases. The junction had 9 bases not matched to a gene; V was cut back by 8 bases and J by 4 bases. From germline, CDR1 is DFQATT and CDR2 SNEGSKA (reference sequence). The CDR3 is 14 residues long. The CDR3: CSSKDRGRFYGYTF. The CDR3 DNA reads TGCAGTAGTAAGGACAGGGGGCGTTTCTATGGCTACACCTTC.

The rearrangement links TRBV19 to TRBJ2-6, with D perhaps matching TRBD1 (5 bases). The V end lost 6 bases, the J end lost 0 bases, and 9 bases lay between the germline ends. Per germline, CDR1 LNHDA and CDR2 SQIVND (reference sequence). The CDR3 is 15 amino acids. The chain's CDR3 is CASSQGLSGANVLTF. In DNA, the CDR3 is TGTGCCAGTAGCCAGGGCCTCTCTGGGGCCAACGTCCTGACTTTC.

This clonotype was recorded many times. The chain links TRBV3-1 to TRBJ2-5, with D uncertain. The ends were cut back, 4 bases at V and 4 bases at J, with 10 bases in the middle. Germline CDR1 is LGHDT and CDR2 is YNNKEL (reference sequence). The CDR3 is 13 residues long. The CDR3 region has the DNA TGTGCCAGCAGCCCACTCTCCCCAGAGACCCAGTACTTC. It translates to CASSPLSPETQYF.

The chain uses TRBV28 and TRBJ2-4; 7 bases match TRBD1. Germline V lookup: CDR1 MDHEN, CDR2 SYDVKM. The CDR3 covers 16 residues. Losses at the gene ends were 6 bases for V and 0 bases for J; bases not matched to a gene: 8. This CDR3 is CASSKTGSVAKNIQYF. The CDR3 nucleotides are TGTGCCAGCAGCAAGACAGGGTCCGTAGCCAAAAACATTCAGTACTTC.

This chain joins TRBV20-1 and TRBJ1-4; D not certain. Germline CDR1 and CDR2: DFQATT and SNEGSKA (reference sequence). V shed 1 base and J shed 0 bases, with 6 bases lying between them. This CDR3 contains 14 residues. CDR3 sequence (DNA): TGCAGTGCTAGAGGTGTTGCAACTAATGAAAAACTGTTTTTT. Amino acids: CSARGVATNEKLFF.

The chain has TRBV20-1 and TRBJ2-1, with D perhaps assigned TRBD1 or TRBD2 (6 bases each). Trimming removed 1 base from V and 9 bases from J, with 19 bases in between. This CDR3 region has 15 residues. Germline CDR1 DFQATT, CDR2 SNEGSKA (reference sequence). CDR3 coding DNA: TGCAGTGCTAGAGGGGCGGGACAATCAAGGAGTGAGCAGTTCTTC. Protein sequence: CSARGAGQSRSEQFF.

This clonotype was counted at least ten times. The chain links TRBV30 to TRBJ1-5; the D gene is possibly TRBD1 (5 bases). The CDR3 length is 13 residues. Germline values: CDR1 GTSNPN, CDR2 SVGIG (reference sequence). The ends were cut back, 2 bases at V and 6 bases at J, with 11 bases in the middle. The CDR3 sequence: CAWSSRVTQPQHF. The CDR3 DNA sequence: TGTGCCTGGAGTAGCAGGGTCACTCAGCCCCAGCATTTT.

This sequence joins TRBV15 and TRBJ1-5; 8 bases agree with TRBD1. Trimming at V came to 2 bases and at J to 1 base, leaving 13 bases not matched to a gene. CDR1 is LNHNV, CDR2 YYDKDF, per germline (reference sequence). The CDR3 has 19 residues. CDR3 sequence reads: CATSRKDRGRLGSNQPQHF. CDR3 DNA sequence: TGTGCCACCAGCAGAAAAGACAGGGGCCGGTTGGGAAGCAATCAGCCCCAGCATTTT.

This clonotype came up a few times. In nucleotides, the CDR3 is TGTGCCAGACTGGACAGGCTCTCTAACTATGGCTACACCTTC. Translated, it gives CARLDRLSNYGYTF. This chain links TRBV2 with TRBJ1-2; 7 bases match TRBD1. This CDR3 spans 14 amino acids. Germline values: CDR1 SNHLY, CDR2 FYNNEI. V was clipped by 9 bases and J by 0 bases; unmatched bases: 7.

This clonotype showed up just once. This chain links TRBV20-1 with TRBJ1-4, with unresolved D. The CDR3 is made up of 12 amino acids. V was trimmed by 5 bases and J by 3 bases, leaving 7 bases between them. Germline-derived CDR1 and CDR2 are DFQATT and SNEGSKA (reference sequence). The DNA of the CDR3 is TGCAGTGCTCCGTGGGCTAATGAAAAACTGTTTTTT. Translated, it gives CSAPWANEKLFF.

This clonotype was recorded a few times. The V and J genes are TRBV19 and TRBJ1-5; 9 nucleotides align to TRBD1. CDR3 size: 16 residues. V was pared by 5 bases and J by 4 bases, with 9 bases of the junction left unmatched. Germline V gives CDR1 LNHDA, CDR2 SQIVND (reference sequence). The CDR3 nucleotides read TGTGCCAGTAGTTCCACAGGGGGCGCTGGGAATCAGCCCCAGCATTTT. This encodes CASSSTGGAGNQPQHF. Filled out from reference TRBV19 and TRBJ1-5, the complete variable domain reads DGGITQSPKYLFRKEGQNVTLSCEQNLNHDAMYWYRQDPGQGLRLIYYSQIVNDFQKGDIAEGYSVSREKKESFPLTVTSAQKNPTAFYLCASSSTGGAGNQPQHFGDGTRLSIL.

This clonotype showed up many times. CDR3 sequence: CSARSAQGSDTQYF. In DNA, the CDR3 is TGCAGTGCTAGATCCGCCCAGGGGTCAGATACGCAGTATTTT. V is TRBV20-1 and J is TRBJ2-3, with D possibly TRBD1 on 6 matching bases. The CDR3 runs 14 residues. Trimming removed 2 bases at V and 4 bases at J, with 13 bases between. The V gene's germline CDR1 is DFQATT and CDR2 SNEGSKA (reference sequence).

This clonotype was seen only a few times. The chain recombines TRBV6-1 with TRBJ1-2; TRBD1 aligns across 8 bases. Germline V lookup: CDR1 MNHNS, CDR2 SASEGT. V shed 6 bases, J shed 4 bases, and the junction held 10 bases outside the gene matches. The CDR3 totals 15 residues. CDR3 protein: CASSPDREAVYGYTF. As DNA, the CDR3 is TGTGCCAGCAGCCCGGACAGGGAGGCTGTCTATGGCTACACCTTC.

Note on this clonotype: Germline and junction disagree at one end, which may indicate a read error. The CDR3 sequence is CASSLIFSGKNNGQFF. In DNA form, the CDR3 reads TGTGCCAGCAGTTTAATTTTTAGCGGGAAGAACAATGGGCAGTTCTTC. This chain links TRBV27 with TRBJ2-1; 8 bases are shared with TRBD2. Germline lookup yields CDR1 MNHEY and CDR2 SMNVEV (reference sequence). This CDR3 has 16 amino acids.

This clonotype was recorded at least ten times. V is TRBV11-2 and J is TRBJ1-1, with 8 bases fitting TRBD1. V was clipped by 6 bases and J by 6 bases; unmatched bases: 6. Germline lookup yields CDR1 SGHAT and CDR2 FQNNGV. This CDR3 is 13 amino acids long. The chain's CDR3 is CASSRKQGAEAFF. Written as DNA, the CDR3 is TGTGCCAGCAGTCGGAAACAGGGGGCTGAAGCTTTCTTT.

On this clonotype itself: The junction does not match germline at one end; this may be a read error. This rearrangement joins TRBV12-3 or TRBV12-4 to TRBJ2-7; the match to TRBD1 covers 8 bases. The CDR3 spans 14 residues. The CDR3 DNA reads TGTGTCAGCAGTTTAGGACAGGGAGCCTACGAGCAGTACTTC. Translating it yields CVSSLGQGAYEQYF.

This clonotype was counted many times. This rearrangement joins TRBV7-2 to TRBJ2-7, with D tentatively TRBD1 (6 bases). V was pared by 4 bases and J by 2 bases, with 18 bases between. The V gene's germline CDR1 is SGHTA and CDR2 FQGNSA. The CDR3 spans 16 residues. CDR3 DNA: TGTGCCAGCAGCTCAGCCCCCGGGACACCTCCCTACGAGCAGTACTTC. Encoded protein: CASSSAPGTPPYEQYF.

This clonotype was found many times. The V call is TRBV2, the J call TRBJ2-5; D not resolved. V gave up 2 bases and J gave up 5 bases, with 15 bases separating them. The germline V gene has CDR1 SNHLY and CDR2 FYNNEI. This CDR3 is built from 15 residues. DNA for the CDR3: TGTGCCAGCAGTGAAAGGGTGGCGGCCGTGGAGACCCAGTACTTC. Amino acids: CASSERVAAVETQYF.

This clonotype has more than one count but fewer than ten. This rearrangement joins TRBV6-1 to TRBJ2-7, with 11 bases fitting TRBD2. Losses at the gene ends were 1 base for V and 0 bases for J; bases not matched to a gene: 8. The CDR3 has 18 residues. CDR1 is MNHNS and CDR2 is SASEGT in the germline V gene. The CDR3 spells CASSEVRLAGPDSYEQYF. As DNA, the CDR3 is TGTGCCAGCAGTGAAGTTAGACTAGCGGGACCCGACTCCTACGAGCAGTACTTC.

This clonotype was seen a handful of times. The CDR3 reads CASSQDSWEGKDEQYF. CDR3 coding DNA: TGCGCCAGCAGCCAAGATTCATGGGAGGGGAAGGACGAGCAGTACTTC. The chain joins TRBV4-3 to TRBJ2-7; TRBD2 aligns across 7 bases. With V trimmed by 0 bases and J by 5 bases, 10 bases remained unmatched. CDR3 size: 16 residues. CDR1 is LGHNA, CDR2 YSLEER, per germline.

This clonotype was seen a handful of times. This chain joins TRBV12-3 or TRBV12-4 and TRBJ2-7, with 10 nucleotides matching TRBD1. V gave up 8 bases and J gave up 3 bases; unmatched junction bases: 10. The CDR3 is 15 amino acids. The CDR3 DNA sequence: TGTGCCAGCGGCCCCGGGACAGGGGAGAACTACGAGCAGTACTTC. Residues: CASGPGTGENYEQYF.

The rearrangement links TRBV3-1 to TRBJ2-2; D is unclear. The V end was cut by 3 bases, the J end by 7 bases, with 3 bases between. The CDR3 has 11 amino acids. The germline gives CDR1 LGHDT, CDR2 YNNKEL (reference sequence). CDR3 sequence reads: CASSHIGELFF. The CDR3 DNA reads as TGTGCCAGCAGCCATATCGGGGAGCTGTTTTTT.

This clonotype showed up many times. CDR3 loop: CARPGLAEGYTGELFF. In DNA form, the CDR3 reads TGTGCCAGACCCGGACTAGCGGAGGGCTACACCGGGGAGCTGTTTTTT. The chain employs TRBV2 and TRBJ2-2, with 10 bases matching TRBD2. This CDR3 has 16 amino acids. V trimming: 9 bases; J trimming: 3 bases; junction bases outside the gene matches: 10. Germline V lookup: CDR1 SNHLY, CDR2 FYNNEI.

This clonotype has at least ten counts. The chain carries TRBV3-1 and TRBJ2-7; D remains ambiguous. Trimming took off 3 bases at V and 0 bases at J, with 9 bases between the two ends. The CDR3 sequence is 14 residues long. Germline V gene sequence: CDR1 LGHDT, CDR2 YNNKEL (reference sequence). Written as DNA, the CDR3 is TGTGCCAGCAGCCAGGCCGGGTTCTCCTACGAGCAGTACTTC. Amino acid sequence: CASSQAGFSYEQYF.